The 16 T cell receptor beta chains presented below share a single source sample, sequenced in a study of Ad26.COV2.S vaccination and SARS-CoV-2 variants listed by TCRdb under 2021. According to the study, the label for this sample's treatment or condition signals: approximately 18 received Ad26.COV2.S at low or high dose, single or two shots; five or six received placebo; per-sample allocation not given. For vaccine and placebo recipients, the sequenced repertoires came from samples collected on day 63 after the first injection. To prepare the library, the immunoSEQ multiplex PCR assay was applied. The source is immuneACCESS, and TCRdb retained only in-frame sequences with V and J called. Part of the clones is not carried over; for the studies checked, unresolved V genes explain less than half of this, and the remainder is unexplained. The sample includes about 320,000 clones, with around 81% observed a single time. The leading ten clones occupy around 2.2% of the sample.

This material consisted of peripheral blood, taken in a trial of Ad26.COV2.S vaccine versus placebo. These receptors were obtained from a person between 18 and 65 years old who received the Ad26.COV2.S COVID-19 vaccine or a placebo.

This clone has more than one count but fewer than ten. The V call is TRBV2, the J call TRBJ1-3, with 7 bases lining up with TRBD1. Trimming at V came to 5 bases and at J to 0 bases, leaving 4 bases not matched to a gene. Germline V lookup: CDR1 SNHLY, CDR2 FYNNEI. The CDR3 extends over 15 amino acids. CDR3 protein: CASSLDRVSGNTIYF. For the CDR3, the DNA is TGTGCCAGCAGTCTTGACAGGGTCTCTGGAAACACCATATATTTT.

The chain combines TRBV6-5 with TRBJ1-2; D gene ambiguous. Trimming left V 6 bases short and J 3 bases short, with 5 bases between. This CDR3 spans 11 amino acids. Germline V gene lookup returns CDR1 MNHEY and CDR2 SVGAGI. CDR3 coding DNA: TGTGCCAGCAGGGCAGACTATGGCTACACCTTC. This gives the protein CASRADYGYTF.

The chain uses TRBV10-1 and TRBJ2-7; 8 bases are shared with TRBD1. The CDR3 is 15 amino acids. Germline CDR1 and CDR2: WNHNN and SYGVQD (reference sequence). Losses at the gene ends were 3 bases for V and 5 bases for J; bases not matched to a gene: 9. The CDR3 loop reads CASSDPGTGADEQYF. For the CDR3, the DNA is TGCGCCAGCAGTGATCCCGGGACAGGTGCTGACGAGCAGTACTTC.

The CDR3 nucleotides read TGTGCCAGCAGCCAAGATGGCACAGGGGGTGGGGAGACCCAGTACTTC. Its translation: CASSQDGTGGGETQYF. The chain is built from TRBV3-1 (or the pseudogene TRBV3-2) and TRBJ2-5, with 8 bases matching TRBD1. The V gene's germline CDR1 is LGHDT and CDR2 YNNKEL (reference sequence). The CDR3 sequence is 16 residues long. V lost 0 bases and J lost 5; bases outside the gene matches: 8.

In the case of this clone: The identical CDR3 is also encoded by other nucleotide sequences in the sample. As DNA, the CDR3 is TGCGCCAGCAGCTTAACTAGCGGACAAGAGACCCAGTACTTC. As protein: CASSLTSGQETQYF. The rearrangement uses TRBV5-1 and TRBJ2-5; 8 bases agree with TRBD2. The CDR3 spans 14 residues. V lost 2 bases and J lost 2; bases outside the gene matches: 2. The V gene's germline CDR1 is SGHRS and CDR2 YFSETQ.

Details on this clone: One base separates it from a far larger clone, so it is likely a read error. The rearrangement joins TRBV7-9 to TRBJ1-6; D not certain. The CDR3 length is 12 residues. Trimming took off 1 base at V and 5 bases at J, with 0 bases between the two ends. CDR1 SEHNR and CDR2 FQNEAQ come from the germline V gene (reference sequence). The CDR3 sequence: CASSLDNSPLHF. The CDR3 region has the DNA TGTGCCAGCAGCTTAGATAATTCACCCCTCCACTTT.

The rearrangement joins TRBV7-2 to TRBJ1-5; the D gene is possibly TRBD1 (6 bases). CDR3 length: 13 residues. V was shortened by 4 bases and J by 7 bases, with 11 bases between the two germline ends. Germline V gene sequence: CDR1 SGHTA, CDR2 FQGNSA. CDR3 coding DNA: TGTGCCAGCAGCTCACAGGGATACCAGCCCCAGCATTTT. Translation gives CASSSQGYQPQHF. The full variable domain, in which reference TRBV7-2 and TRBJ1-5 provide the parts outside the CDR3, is GAGVSQSPSNKVTEKGKDVELRCDPISGHTALYWYRQSLGQGLEFLIYFQGNSAPDKSGLPSDRFSAERTGGSVSTLTIQRTQQEDSAVYLCASSSQGYQPQHFGDGTRLSIL.

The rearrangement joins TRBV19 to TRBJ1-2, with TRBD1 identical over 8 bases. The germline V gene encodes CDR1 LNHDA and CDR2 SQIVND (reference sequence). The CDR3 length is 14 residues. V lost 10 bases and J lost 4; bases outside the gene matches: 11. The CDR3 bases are TGTGCCACCACAAAGCAGGGGGCGACCTATGGCTACACCTTC. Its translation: CATTKQGATYGYTF.

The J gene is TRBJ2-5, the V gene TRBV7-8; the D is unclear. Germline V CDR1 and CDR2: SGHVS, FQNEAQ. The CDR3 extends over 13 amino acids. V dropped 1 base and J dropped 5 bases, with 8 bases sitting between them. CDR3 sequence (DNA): TGTGCCAGCAGCTTAGTCGAGTCCGAGACCCAGTACTTC. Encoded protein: CASSLVESETQYF.

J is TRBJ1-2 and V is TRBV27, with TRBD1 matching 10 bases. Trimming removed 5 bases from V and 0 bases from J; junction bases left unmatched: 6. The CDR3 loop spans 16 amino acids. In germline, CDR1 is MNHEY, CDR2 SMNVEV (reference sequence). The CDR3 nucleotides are TGTGCCAGCAGTCGGGGACAGGGGACGGCTAACTATGGCTACACCTTC. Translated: CASSRGQGTANYGYTF.

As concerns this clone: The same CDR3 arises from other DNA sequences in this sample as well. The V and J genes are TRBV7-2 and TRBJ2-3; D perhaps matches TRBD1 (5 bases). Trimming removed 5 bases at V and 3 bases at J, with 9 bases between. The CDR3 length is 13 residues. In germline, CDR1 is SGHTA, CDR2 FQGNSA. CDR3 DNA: TGTGCCAGCAGCCTTCGACAGACAGATACGCAGTATTTT. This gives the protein CASSLRQTDTQYF. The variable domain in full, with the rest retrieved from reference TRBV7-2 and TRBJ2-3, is GAGVSQSPSNKVTEKGKDVELRCDPISGHTALYWYRQSLGQGLEFLIYFQGNSAPDKSGLPSDRFSAERTGGSVSTLTIQRTQQEDSAVYLCASSLRQTDTQYFGPGTRLTVL.

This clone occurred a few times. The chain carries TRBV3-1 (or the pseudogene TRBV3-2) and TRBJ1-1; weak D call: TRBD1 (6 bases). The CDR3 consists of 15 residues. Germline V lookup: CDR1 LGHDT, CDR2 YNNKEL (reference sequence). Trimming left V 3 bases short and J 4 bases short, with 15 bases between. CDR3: CASSHLGGAGTEAFF. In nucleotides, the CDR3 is TGTGCCAGCAGCCATCTGGGGGGCGCGGGCACTGAAGCTTTCTTT.

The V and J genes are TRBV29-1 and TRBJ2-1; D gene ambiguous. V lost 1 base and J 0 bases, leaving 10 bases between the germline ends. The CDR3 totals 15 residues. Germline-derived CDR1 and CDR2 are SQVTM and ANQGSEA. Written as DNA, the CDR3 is TGCAGCGTTGAAGTCCGGAAATACTCCTACAATGAGCAGTTCTTC. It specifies CSVEVRKYSYNEQFF.

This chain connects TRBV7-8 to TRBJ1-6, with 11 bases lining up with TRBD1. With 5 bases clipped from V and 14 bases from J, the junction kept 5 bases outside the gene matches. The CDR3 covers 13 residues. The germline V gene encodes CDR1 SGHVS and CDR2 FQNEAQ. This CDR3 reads CASSPRDRGSLHF. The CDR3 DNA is TGTGCCAGCAGCCCCCGGGACAGGGGGTCCCTCCACTTT.

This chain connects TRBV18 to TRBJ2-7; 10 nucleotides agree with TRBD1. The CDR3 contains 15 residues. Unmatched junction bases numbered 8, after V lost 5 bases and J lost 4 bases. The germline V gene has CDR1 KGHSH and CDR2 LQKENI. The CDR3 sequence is CASSTTGGAQYEQYF. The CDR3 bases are TGTGCCAGCTCAACGACAGGGGGCGCGCAGTACGAGCAGTACTTC.

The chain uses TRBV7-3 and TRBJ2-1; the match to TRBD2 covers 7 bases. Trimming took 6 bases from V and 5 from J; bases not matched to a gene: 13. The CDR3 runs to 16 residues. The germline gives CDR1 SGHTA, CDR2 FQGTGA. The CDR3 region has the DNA TGTGCCAGCAGATCTCCGGGACTAAGAAGAGACAATGAGCAGTTCTTC. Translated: CASRSPGLRRDNEQFF.